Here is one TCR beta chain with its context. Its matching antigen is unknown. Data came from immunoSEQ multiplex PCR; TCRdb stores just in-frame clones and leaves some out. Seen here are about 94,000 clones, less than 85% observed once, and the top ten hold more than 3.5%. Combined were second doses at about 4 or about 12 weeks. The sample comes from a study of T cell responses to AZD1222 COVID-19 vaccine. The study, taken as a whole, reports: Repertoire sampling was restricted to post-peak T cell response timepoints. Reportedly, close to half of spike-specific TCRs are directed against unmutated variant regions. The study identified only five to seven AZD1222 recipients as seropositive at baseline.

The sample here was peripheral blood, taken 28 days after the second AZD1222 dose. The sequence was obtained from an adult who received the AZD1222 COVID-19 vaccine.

DNA of the CDR3: TGTGCCAGCAGCTTAGGCCCCCCAACTATTAACTATGGCTACACCTTC. It encodes CASSLGPPTINYGYTF. This chain connects TRBV7-2 to TRBJ1-2; no clear D gene. This CDR3 is 16 amino acids long. The V gene lost 1 base and the J gene lost 1 base, with 13 bases spanning the gap. CDR1 is SGHTA, CDR2 FQGNSA, per germline. The full variable domain, rest sourced from reference TRBV7-2 and TRBJ1-2, is GAGVSQSPSNKVTEKGKDVELRCDPISGHTALYWYRQSLGQGLEFLIYFQGNSAPDKSGLPSDRFSAERTGGSVSTLTIQRTQQEDSAVYLCASSLGPPTINYGYTFGSGTRLTVV.